This TCR beta chain stems from a study of Ad26.COV2.S vaccination and SARS-CoV-2 variants. Treatment here: around 19 received Ad26.COV2.S at low or high dose, single or two shots; about 5 received placebo; per-sample allocation not given. Samples were taken on day 63 after the first vaccine or placebo injection. For this clone: Its antigen is as yet unknown.

After removal of 4 bases from V and 8 bases from J, the junction contained 14 bases not matched to a gene. CDR1 and CDR2 (germline): SGHKS, YYEKEE (reference sequence). The CDR3 runs 16 residues. Only in-frame clones appear in the TCRdb table, and some are missing; sequencing was by immunoSEQ multiplex PCR. The sample yields roughly 350,000 clones, approximately 90% seen once. General study findings and limits: TCR breadth and depth estimates may have understated total T cell responses. Spike-specific TCR breadth was greater in vaccine than placebo recipients. Researchers reported similar non-spike TCR breadth in vaccine and placebo recipients.

The V gene is TRBV5-5, the J gene TRBJ1-4; 7 bases map to TRBD1. Specimen: peripheral blood, collected in a trial of Ad26.COV2.S vaccine versus placebo. The sequence was obtained from a person between 18 and 59 years old who received the Ad26.COV2.S COVID-19 vaccine or a placebo. The CDR3, as DNA: TGTGCCAGCAGCACAATAGACAGGGTCGGAGGGGAAAAACTGTTTTTT. As protein: CASSTIDRVGGEKLFF. Filled out from reference TRBV5-5 and TRBJ1-4, the complete variable domain reads DAGVTQSPTHLIKTRGQQVTLRCSPISGHKSVSWYQQVLGQGPQFIFQYYEKEERGRGNFPDRFSARQFPNYSSELNVNALLLGDSALYLCASSTIDRVGGEKLFFGSGTQLSVL.